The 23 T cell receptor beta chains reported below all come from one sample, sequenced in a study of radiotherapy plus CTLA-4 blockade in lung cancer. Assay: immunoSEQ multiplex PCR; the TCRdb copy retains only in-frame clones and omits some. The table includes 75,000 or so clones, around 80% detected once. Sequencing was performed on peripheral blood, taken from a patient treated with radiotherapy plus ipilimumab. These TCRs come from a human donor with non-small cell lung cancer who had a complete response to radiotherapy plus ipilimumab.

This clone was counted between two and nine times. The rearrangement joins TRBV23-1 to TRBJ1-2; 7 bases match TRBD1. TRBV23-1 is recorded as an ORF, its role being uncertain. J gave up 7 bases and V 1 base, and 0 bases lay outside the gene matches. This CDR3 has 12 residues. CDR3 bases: TGCGCCAGCAGTCAATACAGGGGTGGCTACACCTTC. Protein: CASSQYRGGYTF.

CDR3 region: CASSILRTGVNEQFF. For the CDR3, the DNA is TGTGCCAGTAGTATACTCCGGACAGGGGTCAATGAGCAGTTCTTC. The chain joins TRBV19 to TRBJ2-1; 9 bases align to TRBD1. Germline V gene data show CDR1 as LNHDA and CDR2 as SQIVND (reference sequence). Losses at the gene ends were 2 bases for V and 6 bases for J; bases not matched to a gene: 5. The CDR3 spans 15 residues.

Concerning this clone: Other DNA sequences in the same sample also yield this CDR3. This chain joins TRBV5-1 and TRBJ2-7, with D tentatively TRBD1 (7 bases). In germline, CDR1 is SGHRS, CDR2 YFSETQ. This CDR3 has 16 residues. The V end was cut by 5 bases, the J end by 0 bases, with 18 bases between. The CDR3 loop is CASSLVFRGASYEQYF. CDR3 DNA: TGCGCCAGCAGTTTAGTCTTCAGGGGGGCCTCCTACGAGCAGTACTTC. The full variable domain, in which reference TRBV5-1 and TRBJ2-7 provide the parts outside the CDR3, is KAGVTQTPRYLIKTRGQQVTLSCSPISGHRSVSWYQQTPGQGLQFLFEYFSETQRNKGNFPGRFSGRQFSNSRSEMNVSTLELGDSALYLCASSLVFRGASYEQYFGPGTRLTVT.

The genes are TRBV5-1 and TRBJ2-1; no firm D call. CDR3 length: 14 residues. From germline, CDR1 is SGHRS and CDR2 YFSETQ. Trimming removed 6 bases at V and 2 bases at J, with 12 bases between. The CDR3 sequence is CASNSVAAYNEQFF. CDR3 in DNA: TGCGCCAGCAATTCCGTGGCGGCCTACAATGAGCAGTTCTTC. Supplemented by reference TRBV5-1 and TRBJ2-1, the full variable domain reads KAGVTQTPRYLIKTRGQQVTLSCSPISGHRSVSWYQQTPGQGLQFLFEYFSETQRNKGNFPGRFSGRQFSNSRSEMNVSTLELGDSALYLCASNSVAAYNEQFFGPGTRLTVL.

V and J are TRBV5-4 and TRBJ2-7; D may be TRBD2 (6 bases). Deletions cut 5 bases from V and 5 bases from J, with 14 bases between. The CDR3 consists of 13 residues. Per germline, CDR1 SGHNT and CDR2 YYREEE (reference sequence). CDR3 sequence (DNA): TGTGCCAGCAGTCGGGACTGGAGCCACGAGCAGTACTTC. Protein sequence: CASSRDWSHEQYF.

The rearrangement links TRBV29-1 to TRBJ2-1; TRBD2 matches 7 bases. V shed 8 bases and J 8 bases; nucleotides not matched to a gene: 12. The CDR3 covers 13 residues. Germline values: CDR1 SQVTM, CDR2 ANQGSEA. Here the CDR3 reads CSLATTSRYEQFF. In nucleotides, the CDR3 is TGCAGCCTGGCGACGACTAGCAGGTATGAGCAGTTCTTC.

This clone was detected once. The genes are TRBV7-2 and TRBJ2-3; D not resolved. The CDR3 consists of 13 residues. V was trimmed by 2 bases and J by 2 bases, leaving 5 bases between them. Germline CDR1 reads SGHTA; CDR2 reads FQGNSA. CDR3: CASSLRITDTQYF. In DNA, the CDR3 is TGTGCCAGCAGCTTAAGGATCACAGATACGCAGTATTTT.

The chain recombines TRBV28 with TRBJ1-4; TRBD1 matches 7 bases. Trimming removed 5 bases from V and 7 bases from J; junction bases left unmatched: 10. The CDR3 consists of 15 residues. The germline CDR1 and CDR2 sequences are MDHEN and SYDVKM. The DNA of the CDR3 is TGTGCCAGCAGTATCCGGGACAGTAACTTTGAAAAACTGTTTTTT. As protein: CASSIRDSNFEKLFF. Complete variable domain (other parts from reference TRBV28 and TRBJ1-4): DVKVTQSSRYLVKRTGEKVFLECVQDMDHENMFWYRQDPGLGLRLIYFSYDVKMKEKGDIPEGYSVSREKKERFSLILESASTNQTSMYLCASSIRDSNFEKLFFGSGTQLSVL.

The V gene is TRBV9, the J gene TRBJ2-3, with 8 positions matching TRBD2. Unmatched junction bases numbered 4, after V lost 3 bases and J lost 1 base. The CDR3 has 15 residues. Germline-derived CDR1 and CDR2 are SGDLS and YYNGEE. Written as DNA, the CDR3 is TGTGCCAGCAGCGCCTCTAGCGGGCGCACAGATACGCAGTATTTT. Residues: CASSASSGRTDTQYF.

Here the CDR3 reads CASRTTLGRRAEAFF. Written as DNA, the CDR3 is TGTGCCAGCAGAACGACCCTGGGGCGTAGGGCTGAAGCTTTCTTT. The chain carries TRBV2 and TRBJ1-1; possibly TRBD1 for D (5 bases). This CDR3 has 15 amino acids. Germline-derived CDR1 and CDR2 are SNHLY and FYNNEI. Trimming pared 6 bases from V and 6 bases from J, leaving 20 bases between.

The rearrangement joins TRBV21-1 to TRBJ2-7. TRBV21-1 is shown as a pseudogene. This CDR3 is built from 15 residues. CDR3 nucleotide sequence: TGTGCCAGCAGCAAAGTGGGATTCCATGGTGACGAGCAGTACGTC. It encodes CASSKVGFHGDEQYV.

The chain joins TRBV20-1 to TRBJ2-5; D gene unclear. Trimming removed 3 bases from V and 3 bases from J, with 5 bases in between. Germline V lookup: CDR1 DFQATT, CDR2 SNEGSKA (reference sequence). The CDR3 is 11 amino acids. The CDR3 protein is CSASPEETQYF. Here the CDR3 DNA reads TGCAGTGCTAGTCCAGAAGAGACCCAGTACTTC.

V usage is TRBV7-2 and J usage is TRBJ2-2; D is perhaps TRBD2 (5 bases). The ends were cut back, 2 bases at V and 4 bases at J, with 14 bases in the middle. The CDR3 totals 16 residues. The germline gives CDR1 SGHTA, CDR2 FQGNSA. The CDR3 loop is CASSLIGGSITGELFF. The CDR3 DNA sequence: TGTGCCAGCAGCTTAATTGGCGGGTCGATCACCGGGGAGCTGTTTTTT.

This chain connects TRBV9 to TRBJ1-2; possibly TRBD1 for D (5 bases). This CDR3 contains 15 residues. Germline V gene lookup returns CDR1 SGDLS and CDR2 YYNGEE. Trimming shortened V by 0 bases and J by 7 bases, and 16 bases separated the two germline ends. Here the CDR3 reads CASSVEVGVAAGYTF. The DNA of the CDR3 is TGTGCCAGCAGCGTAGAAGTAGGGGTGGCCGCTGGCTACACCTTC.

CDR3 nucleotide sequence: TGTGCCAGCAGAACTAGCGGGAGGAGGATAGATACGCAGTATTTT. Protein: CASRTSGRRIDTQYF. The V and J genes are TRBV6-5 and TRBJ2-3, with 12 nucleotides matching TRBD2. The CDR3 sequence is 15 residues long. The trim removed 6 bases at V and 5 bases at J, leaving 6 bases unmatched. The V gene's germline CDR1 is MNHEY and CDR2 SVGAGI.

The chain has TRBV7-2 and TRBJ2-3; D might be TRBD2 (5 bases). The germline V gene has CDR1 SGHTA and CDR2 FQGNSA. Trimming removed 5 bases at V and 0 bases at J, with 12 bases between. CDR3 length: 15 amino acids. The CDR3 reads CASSPSRTSTDTQYF. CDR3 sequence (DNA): TGTGCCAGCAGCCCCTCGAGGACTAGCACAGATACGCAGTATTTT.

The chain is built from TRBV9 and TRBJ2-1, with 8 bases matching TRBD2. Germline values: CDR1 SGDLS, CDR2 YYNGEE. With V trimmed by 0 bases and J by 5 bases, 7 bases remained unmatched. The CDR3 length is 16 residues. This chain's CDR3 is CASSVALASGHNEQFF. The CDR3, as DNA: TGTGCCAGCAGCGTAGCTTTGGCTAGCGGGCACAATGAGCAGTTCTTC.

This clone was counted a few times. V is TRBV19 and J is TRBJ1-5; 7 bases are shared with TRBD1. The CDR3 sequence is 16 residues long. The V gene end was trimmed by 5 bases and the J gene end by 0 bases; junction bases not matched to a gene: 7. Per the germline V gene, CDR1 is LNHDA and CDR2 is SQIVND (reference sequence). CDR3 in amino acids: CASSPTGALSNQPQHF. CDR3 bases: TGTGCCAGTAGTCCCACAGGGGCGCTTAGCAATCAGCCCCAGCATTTT.

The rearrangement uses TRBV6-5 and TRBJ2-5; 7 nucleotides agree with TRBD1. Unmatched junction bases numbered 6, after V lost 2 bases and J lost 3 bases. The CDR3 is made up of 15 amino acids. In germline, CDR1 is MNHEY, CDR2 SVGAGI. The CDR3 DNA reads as TGTGCCAGCAGTTACCTAAACCAGGGGGAAGAGACCCAGTACTTC. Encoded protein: CASSYLNQGEETQYF.

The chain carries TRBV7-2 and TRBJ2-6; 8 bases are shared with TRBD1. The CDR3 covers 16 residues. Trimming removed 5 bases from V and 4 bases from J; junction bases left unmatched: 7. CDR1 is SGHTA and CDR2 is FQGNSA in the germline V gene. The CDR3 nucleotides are TGTGCCAGCAGCCGACAGGACAGGGTAGGGGCCAACGTCCTGACTTTC. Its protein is CASSRQDRVGANVLTF.

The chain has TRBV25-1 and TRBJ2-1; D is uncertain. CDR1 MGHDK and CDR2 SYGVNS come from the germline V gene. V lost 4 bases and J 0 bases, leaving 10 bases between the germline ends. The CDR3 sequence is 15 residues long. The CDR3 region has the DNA TGTGCCAGCAGTGTCTTGGGTAGCTCCTACAATGAGCAGTTCTTC. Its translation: CASSVLGSSYNEQFF.

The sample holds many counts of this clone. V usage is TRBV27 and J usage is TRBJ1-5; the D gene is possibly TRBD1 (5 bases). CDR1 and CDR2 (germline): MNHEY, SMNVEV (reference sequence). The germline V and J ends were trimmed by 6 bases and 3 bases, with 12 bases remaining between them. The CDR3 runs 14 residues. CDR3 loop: CASRPQGPNQPQHF. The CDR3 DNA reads TGTGCCAGCAGACCTCAGGGTCCCAATCAGCCCCAGCATTTT.

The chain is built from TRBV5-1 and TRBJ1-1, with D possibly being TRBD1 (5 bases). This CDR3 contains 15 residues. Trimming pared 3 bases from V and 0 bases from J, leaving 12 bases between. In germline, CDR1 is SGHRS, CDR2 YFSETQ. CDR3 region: CASSSGLGMNTEAFF. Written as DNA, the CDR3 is TGCGCCAGCAGCTCGGGACTGGGAATGAACACTGAAGCTTTCTTT.